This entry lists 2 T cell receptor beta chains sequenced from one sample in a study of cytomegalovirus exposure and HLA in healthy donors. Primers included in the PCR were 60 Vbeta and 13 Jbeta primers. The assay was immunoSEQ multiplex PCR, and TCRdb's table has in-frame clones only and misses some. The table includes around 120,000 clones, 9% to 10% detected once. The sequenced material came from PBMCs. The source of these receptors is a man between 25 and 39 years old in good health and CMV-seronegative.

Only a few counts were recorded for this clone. CDR3 in amino acids: CAITGTVSGNTIYF. CDR3 sequence (DNA): TGTGCCATCACAGGGACAGTCTCTGGAAACACCATATATTTT. The chain joins TRBV10-3 to TRBJ1-3, with 7 bases aligning to TRBD1. Germline CDR1 reads ENHRY; CDR2 reads SYGVKD. This CDR3 is built from 14 residues. After removal of 7 bases from V and 0 bases from J, the junction contained 3 bases not matched to a gene.

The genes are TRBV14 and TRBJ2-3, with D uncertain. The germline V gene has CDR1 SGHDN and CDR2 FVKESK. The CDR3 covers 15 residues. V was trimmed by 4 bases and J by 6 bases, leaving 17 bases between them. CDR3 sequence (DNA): TGTGCCAGCAGCCCAAGATACGGTGTGTGGGATACGCAGTATTTT. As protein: CASSPRYGVWDTQYF.